The 30 T cell receptor beta chains below were found in one sample sequenced in a study of long-term antiretroviral therapy in people with HIV. Runs used v3.0 of the immunoSEQ assay and were done at survey level. Sequenced by immunoSEQ multiplex PCR; TCRdb stores in-frame clones only, minus some. The data hold some 25,000 clones, with 84% observed a single time. The source material was unsorted PBMCs, sampled 3 years after starting antiretroviral therapy. These receptors originate from a man aged 45-60 years with HIV.

For the CDR3, the DNA is TGTGCCAGCAGCAAGGATGGGACATCGAAGAACACCGGGGAGCTGTTTTTT. Translating gives CASSKDGTSKNTGELFF. V gene TRBV27 combines with J gene TRBJ2-2; D is perhaps TRBD1 (6 bases). Germline V gene sequence: CDR1 MNHEY, CDR2 SMNVEV (reference sequence). Trimming removed 6 bases at V and 1 base at J, with 18 bases between. The length of the CDR3 is 17 residues.

V gene TRBV7-9 combines with J gene TRBJ1-2, with D perhaps TRBD1 (5 bases). Germline lookup yields CDR1 SEHNR and CDR2 FQNEAQ (reference sequence). The germline V and J ends were trimmed by 6 bases and 7 bases, with 12 bases remaining between them. The CDR3 loop spans 12 amino acids. The CDR3 DNA follows: TGTGCCAGCAGTACAGGATTTGTTGGCTACACCTTC. Translating it yields CASSTGFVGYTF.

The CDR3 loop is CASSPTGVGNYGYTF. The CDR3 DNA follows: TGTGCCAGCAGCCCCACAGGAGTTGGTAACTATGGCTACACCTTC. The rearrangement joins TRBV7-9 to TRBJ1-2, with D tentatively TRBD1 (5 bases). Per the germline V gene, CDR1 is SEHNR and CDR2 is FQNEAQ (reference sequence). This CDR3 region has 15 residues. Trimming cost V 5 bases and J 1 base, with 14 bases left between them.

J is TRBJ1-5 and V is TRBV7-2; maybe TRBD1 (5 bases). The ends were cut back, 3 bases at V and 5 bases at J, with 17 bases in the middle. The CDR3 consists of 16 residues. Looked up from germline, CDR1 is SGHTA and CDR2 is FQGNSA. The CDR3 DNA reads as TGTGCCAGCAGCTTGGACCCGGGCAGGGCATATCAGCCCCAGCATTTT. Amino acids: CASSLDPGRAYQPQHF.

The chain employs TRBV28 and TRBJ1-1; D perhaps matches TRBD1 (5 bases). This CDR3 is 12 amino acids long. The V gene lost 10 bases and the J gene lost 6 bases, with 15 bases spanning the gap. The germline V gene has CDR1 MDHEN and CDR2 SYDVKM. The CDR3: CATLGAGAEAFF. CDR3 coding DNA: TGTGCCACCTTAGGGGCCGGGGCTGAAGCTTTCTTT.

The chain couples TRBV27 to TRBJ1-5; TRBD1 matches 7 bases. Germline CDR1 is MNHEY and CDR2 is SMNVEV (reference sequence). V shed 3 bases, J shed 6 bases, and the junction held 5 bases outside the gene matches. This CDR3 is 14 amino acids long. The CDR3 sequence: CASSFYRGGQPQHF. Written as DNA, the CDR3 is TGTGCCAGCAGTTTTTACAGGGGAGGTCAGCCCCAGCATTTT.

This clone was seen a single time. This chain uses TRBV19 with TRBJ1-5, with TRBD1 matching over 7 bases. Germline V CDR1 and CDR2: LNHDA, SQIVND (reference sequence). The V gene end was trimmed by 7 bases and the J gene end by 2 bases; junction bases not matched to a gene: 2. The length of the CDR3 is 13 residues. In DNA, the CDR3 is TGTGCCAGTATCGACAGGGGCAATCAGCCCCAGCATTTT. Amino acids: CASIDRGNQPQHF.

The chain carries TRBV5-4 and TRBJ1-2, with 10 bases identical to TRBD1. CDR1 is SGHNT and CDR2 is YYREEE in the germline V gene (reference sequence). The CDR3 extends over 17 amino acids. V gave up 5 bases and J gave up 5 bases; unmatched junction bases: 15. The CDR3 here is CASRPHKTGGAGYGYTF. In DNA, the CDR3 is TGTGCCAGCAGACCTCACAAGACAGGGGGCGCTGGATATGGCTACACCTTC.

The V gene is TRBV7-2, the J gene TRBJ2-7, with D perhaps matching TRBD1 or TRBD2 (6 bases each). Germline-derived CDR1 and CDR2 are SGHTA and FQGNSA. The CDR3 is 19 residues long. V was shortened by 5 bases and J by 1 base, with 27 bases between the two germline ends. The CDR3, as DNA: TGTGCCAGCAGCCGACCCCTTCGGGGGCGAAGGCGAGAGTCCTACGAGCAGTACTTC. This codes for CASSRPLRGRRRESYEQYF.

The gene calls are TRBV5-6 and TRBJ1-6; no definite D call. Germline loops: CDR1 SGHDT, CDR2 YYEEEE. V was clipped by 0 bases and J by 6 bases, with 10 bases between them. The CDR3 covers 15 residues. CDR3 residues: CASSLDGLINSPLHF. The CDR3 DNA reads as TGTGCCAGCAGCTTGGACGGACTGATTAATTCACCCCTCCACTTT. The full variable domain, its missing parts supplied by reference TRBV5-6 and TRBJ1-6, is DAGVTQSPTHLIKTRGQQVTLRCSPKSGHDTVSWYQQALGQGPQFIFQYYEEEERQRGNFPDRFSGHQFPNYSSELNVNALLLGDSALYLCASSLDGLINSPLHFGNGTRLTVT.

J is TRBJ2-1 and V is TRBV6-5; weak D call: TRBD1 (5 bases). This CDR3 region has 14 residues. Germline V gene sequence: CDR1 MNHEY, CDR2 SVGAGI. The V end lost 7 bases, the J end lost 8 bases, and 18 bases lay between the germline ends. The CDR3 sequence is CASTFIAGAHEQFF. In DNA form, the CDR3 reads TGTGCCAGCACTTTCATTGCTGGGGCCCATGAGCAGTTCTTC.

This chain joins TRBV11-2 and TRBJ2-1; D is unresolved. CDR3 length: 14 residues. V lost 4 bases to trimming and J lost 4 bases, with 11 bases between them. Germline V gives CDR1 SGHAT, CDR2 FQNNGV. The chain's CDR3 is CASSSSGFYNEQFF. The CDR3, as DNA: TGTGCCAGCAGCTCTAGTGGCTTTTACAATGAGCAGTTCTTC.

V gene TRBV30 combines with J gene TRBJ2-7, with 8 bases that match TRBD1. The CDR3 extends over 12 amino acids. V lost 5 bases, J lost 2 bases, and 2 bases stayed unmatched. Looked up from germline, CDR1 is GTSNPN and CDR2 is SVGIG (reference sequence). CDR3 in amino acids: CAWATGAYEQYF. The DNA for the CDR3 is TGTGCCTGGGCGACAGGGGCCTACGAGCAGTACTTC.

This sequence joins TRBV19 and TRBJ2-6; possible D gene TRBD2, 5 bases. The CDR3 covers 17 residues. Trimming left V 3 bases short and J 1 base short, with 13 bases between. The V gene's germline CDR1 is LNHDA and CDR2 SQIVND (reference sequence). CDR3 protein: CASSIFGLQSGANVLTF. In DNA, the CDR3 is TGTGCCAGTAGTATTTTCGGACTCCAATCTGGGGCCAACGTCCTGACTTTC.

The chain joins TRBV18 to TRBJ2-7; a possible D gene is TRBD1 (5 bases). The CDR3 consists of 15 residues. Germline values: CDR1 KGHSH, CDR2 LQKENI. V was clipped by 3 bases and J by 7 bases, with 19 bases between them. The CDR3 here is CASSPPARVSGEQYF. In DNA, the CDR3 is TGTGCCAGCTCACCTCCCGCCAGGGTGTCTGGGGAGCAGTACTTC.

The V gene is TRBV7-2, the J gene TRBJ1-1; D is ambiguous. V lost 4 bases, J lost 6 bases, and 12 bases lay in between. CDR3 length equals 13 residues. Germline V lookup: CDR1 SGHTA, CDR2 FQGNSA. This chain's CDR3 is CASSWEFDAEAFF. CDR3 DNA: TGTGCCAGCAGCTGGGAGTTCGACGCTGAAGCTTTCTTT.

The chain couples TRBV27 to TRBJ2-7; 10 bases map to TRBD2. The CDR3 has 16 residues. The germline V gene has CDR1 MNHEY and CDR2 SMNVEV (reference sequence). The junction had 12 bases not matched to a gene; V was cut back by 8 bases and J by 2 bases. CDR3 sequence (DNA): TGTGCCAGCGTCGGGCTAGCGGGAGCCAATACCTACGAGCAGTACTTC. The encoded protein is CASVGLAGANTYEQYF.

The J gene is TRBJ1-2, the V gene TRBV5-1; D gene unclear. The germline V gene has CDR1 SGHRS and CDR2 YFSETQ. This CDR3 has 15 amino acids. Trimming took 0 bases from V and 4 from J, leaving 13 bases between them. For the CDR3, the DNA is TGCGCCAGCAGCTTGGAGGGCAGGCGATTCTATGGCTACACCTTC. This sequence encodes CASSLEGRRFYGYTF.

By proportion, this clone is medium-sized (0.01 to 0.1%). The chain employs TRBV7-9 and TRBJ2-7; the D gene could be TRBD1 or TRBD2 (5 bases each). V lost 4 bases and J lost 0, with 19 bases in between. The CDR3 consists of 17 residues. Per the germline V gene, CDR1 is SEHNR and CDR2 is FQNEAQ (reference sequence). The CDR3 DNA sequence: TGTGCCAGCAGCTCGTCCCCCGGGGCGTCGAGCTCCTACGAGCAGTACTTC. This translates into CASSSSPGASSSYEQYF. Looking up the rest from reference TRBV7-9 and TRBJ2-7 gives the full variable domain: DTGVSQNPRHKITKRGQNVTFRCDPISEHNRLYWYRQTLGQGPEFLTYFQNEAQLEKSRLLSDRFSAERPKGSFSTLEIQRTEQGDSAMYLCASSSSPGASSSYEQYFGPGTRLTVT.

V and J are TRBV5-6 and TRBJ2-1, with D perhaps matching TRBD2 (6 bases). Germline V gives CDR1 SGHDT, CDR2 YYEEEE. V was clipped by 7 bases and J by 5 bases, with 13 bases between them. This CDR3 contains 13 residues. The DNA for the CDR3 is TGTGCCAGCTGTCTAGCGACTCACAATGAGCAGTTCTTC. Its protein is CASCLATHNEQFF.

The V call is TRBV27, the J call TRBJ2-7; 10 nucleotides agree with TRBD2. This CDR3 region has 15 residues. Germline V gene data show CDR1 as MNHEY and CDR2 as SMNVEV (reference sequence). Unmatched junction bases numbered 5, after V lost 2 bases and J lost 4 bases. CDR3 in amino acids: CASSLRPSGSYEQYF. CDR3 DNA sequence: TGTGCCAGCAGTTTAAGGCCTAGCGGGAGTTACGAGCAGTACTTC.

The CDR3 DNA reads TGTGCCAGCAGTCCCCCTGGCGGGCCTAGCACAGATACGCAGTATTTT. It codes for CASSPPGGPSTDTQYF. The chain carries TRBV28 and TRBJ2-3; D might be TRBD2 (5 bases). V lost 5 bases and J 0 bases, leaving 15 bases between the germline ends. The CDR3 consists of 16 residues. The V gene's germline CDR1 is MDHEN and CDR2 SYDVKM.

The genes are TRBV7-9 and TRBJ2-2; a possible D gene is TRBD1 (6 bases). From germline, CDR1 is SEHNR and CDR2 FQNEAQ (reference sequence). V lost 5 bases and J lost 0, with 10 bases in between. This CDR3 comprises 15 residues. CDR3 DNA sequence: TGTGCCAGCAGCCCTGGACAGCCGAACACCGGGGAGCTGTTTTTT. It specifies CASSPGQPNTGELFF.

This clone has only one observation. The chain has TRBV19 and TRBJ2-7; D remains ambiguous. CDR1 is LNHDA and CDR2 is SQIVND in the germline V gene (reference sequence). Trimming took 7 bases from V and 2 from J, leaving 18 bases between them. The CDR3 is 15 residues long. CDR3 DNA sequence: TGTGCCAGTACCACAACCTCCAGAGCCCCCTACGAGCAGTACTTC. Translation: CASTTTSRAPYEQYF.

The chain joins TRBV5-1 to TRBJ1-1; maybe TRBD1 (5 bases). The length of the CDR3 is 16 residues. Germline V gene data show CDR1 as SGHRS and CDR2 as YFSETQ. V lost 0 bases, J lost 4 bases, and 16 bases lay in between. CDR3 nucleotides: TGCGCCAGCAGCTTGGATTGGGGCTCTTCGCGCACTGAAGCTTTCTTT. Translated: CASSLDWGSSRTEAFF.

The V and J genes are TRBV6-5 and TRBJ1-1; no clear D. This CDR3 spans 16 amino acids. Trimming cost V 0 bases and J 2 bases, with 13 bases left between them. Germline assignment: CDR1 MNHEY and CDR2 SVGAGI. This CDR3 reads CASSYSISSGNTEAFF. CDR3 coding DNA: TGTGCCAGCAGTTACTCGATATCTTCGGGAAACACTGAAGCTTTCTTT.

This clone has a handful of counts. This chain uses TRBV10-1 with TRBJ2-7; D gene ambiguous. Deletions cut 5 bases from V and 5 bases from J, with 7 bases between. From germline, CDR1 is WNHNN and CDR2 SYGVQD (reference sequence). CDR3 size: 11 residues. The DNA of the CDR3 is TGCGCCAGCAGTATGGGTAACGAGCAGTACTTC. Amino acids: CASSMGNEQYF.

The chain combines TRBV7-9 with TRBJ2-7, with TRBD1 matching over 9 bases. V shed 6 bases, J shed 5 bases, and the junction held 5 bases outside the gene matches. The CDR3 consists of 13 residues. Germline CDR1 SEHNR, CDR2 FQNEAQ (reference sequence). CDR3: CASSFTGGDEQYF. The DNA for the CDR3 is TGTGCCAGCAGTTTTACAGGGGGCGACGAGCAGTACTTC.

This chain joins TRBV9 and TRBJ2-5; no clear D. Trimming pared 3 bases from V and 4 bases from J, leaving 4 bases between. The CDR3 is made up of 11 amino acids. Germline V gene data show CDR1 as SGDLS and CDR2 as YYNGEE. CDR3 sequence: CASSAGETQYF. For the CDR3, the DNA is TGTGCCAGCAGCGCTGGAGAGACCCAGTACTTC.

V gene TRBV19 combines with J gene TRBJ2-3; 8 positions match TRBD2. The CDR3 has 16 amino acids. With V trimmed by 0 bases and J by 3 bases, 5 bases remained unmatched. Germline CDR1 LNHDA, CDR2 SQIVND (reference sequence). In DNA, the CDR3 is TGTGCCAGTAGTATAGATCTAAGCGGGGGTACAGATACGCAGTATTTT. Translated: CASSIDLSGGTDTQYF.